Listed below are T cell receptor beta chains from one sample, sequenced in a study of PD-1 blockade in mismatch repair-deficient tumors. Repertoires were generated with immunoSEQ multiplex PCR, while TCRdb's copy carries only in-frame clones and drops some. The data hold some 84,000 clones, with over 70% observed a single time. This specimen was peripheral blood, taken 12 weeks after starting pembrolizumab. These receptors all stem from an adult with mismatch repair-deficient cancer. Both conserved end residues are part of each CDR3. A D gene is named only where the DNA matches it firmly. The listing skips clone size in some rows; elsewhere it reads once, few, many or a size class.

TRBJ1-1	TRBV9	-	TRBD1	CASSVSGTGAEAFF	TGTGCCAGCAGCGTGAGCGGGACAGGCGCTGAAGCTTTCTTT
TRBJ2-5	TRBV5-6	once	TRBD1	CASSLPGGLETQYF	TGTGCCAGCAGCTTGCCAGGGGGTTTAGAGACCCAGTACTTC
TRBJ2-2	TRBV6-1	-	TRBD2	CASGGAGELFF	TGTGCCAGCGGGGGGGCCGGGGAGCTGTTTTTT
TRBJ1-4	TRBV15	few	-	CATSRPKTGTNEKLFF	TGTGCCACCAGCAGACCGAAAACAGGGACTAATGAAAAACTGTTTTTT
TRBJ1-5	TRBV5-1	few	-	CASSLTGINQPQHF	TGCGCCAGCAGCTTAACAGGGATCAATCAGCCCCAGCATTTT
TRBJ2-3	TRBV5-4	-	-	CASSPGGDTQYF	TGTGCCAGCAGCCCGGGTGGGGATACGCAGTATTTT
TRBJ1-5	TRBV2	-	-	CASSEAGVAGVGNQPQHF	TGTGCCAGCAGTGAAGCGGGGGTGGCAGGGGTGGGCAATCAGCCCCAGCATTTT
TRBJ1-5	TRBV25-1	-	-	CASRGQDGQPQHF	TGTGCCAGCAGGGGCCAGGACGGACAGCCCCAGCATTTT
TRBJ2-7	TRBV19	-	TRBD2	CASSPGGAGGLYEQYF	TGTGCCAGTAGTCCTGGGGGAGCGGGAGGTCTTTACGAGCAGTACTTC
TRBJ2-1	TRBV29-1	-	TRBD2	CSVDSPSGNGEQFF	TGCAGCGTTGACTCGCCTAGCGGGAACGGTGAGCAGTTCTTC
TRBJ2-3	TRBV5-1	-	TRBD2	CASSPGTSGRTDTQYF	TGCGCCAGCAGCCCGGGGACTAGCGGGAGGACAGATACGCAGTATTTT
TRBJ2-2	TRBV5-1	once	-	CASSLAAGFPGELFF	TGCGCCAGCAGCTTGGCCGCAGGGTTTCCCGGGGAGCTGTTTTTT
TRBJ2-5	TRBV19	few	TRBD1	CASSVGTGDPGETQYF	TGTGCCAGTAGTGTCGGGACAGGGGACCCAGGAGAGACCCAGTACTTC
TRBJ2-7	TRBV7-8	few	-	CASSLAVYGSYEQYF	TGTGCCAGCAGCTTAGCGGTCTACGGATCCTACGAGCAGTACTTC
TRBJ1-1	TRBV2	few	-	CASSEGVEAFF	TGTGCCAGCAGTGAAGGGGTAGAAGCTTTCTTT
TRBJ1-2	TRBV7-9	-	-	CASRQPVRGLDNYGYTF	TGTGCCAGCAGACAACCGGTAAGGGGGTTGGATAACTATGGCTACACCTTC
TRBJ2-7	TRBV30	-	TRBD1	CAWSPGGYEQYF	TGTGCCTGGAGCCCAGGGGGCTACGAGCAGTACTTC
TRBJ2-1	TRBV7-3	-	-	CASSLGIGLDESYNEQFF	TGTGCCAGCAGTCTTGGAATAGGACTCGACGAATCCTACAATGAGCAGTTCTTC